The 25 T cell receptor beta chains in this list originate from one sample, sequenced in a study of cytomegalovirus exposure and HLA in healthy donors. Primers included in the PCR were 60 Vbeta and 13 Jbeta primers. Generated by immunoSEQ multiplex PCR, the TCRdb table keeps only in-frame clones and is missing some. Of tens of thousands of clones listed, around four fifths are singletons. Source material: PBMCs. The receptors originated from a man aged 50-60 years in good health and CMV-seronegative.

Only one count was recorded for this clone. The V call is TRBV9, the J call TRBJ1-4; D is uncertain. Trimming took 2 bases from V and 10 from J, leaving 12 bases between them. Germline V gene data show CDR1 as SGDLS and CDR2 as YYNGEE. CDR3 length equals 13 residues. CDR3 in amino acids: CASSVGSGVKLFF. CDR3 in DNA: TGTGCCAGCAGCGTGGGGAGTGGTGTAAAACTGTTTTTT.

This chain uses TRBV10-2 with TRBJ1-5, with D possibly being TRBD1 (5 bases). Per the germline V gene, CDR1 is WSHSY and CDR2 is SAAADI. Trimming shortened V by 6 bases and J by 6 bases, and 12 bases separated the two germline ends. CDR3 length equals 13 residues. This CDR3 reads CASRQGRGQPQHF. The CDR3 nucleotides read TGCGCCAGCAGGCAGGGAAGGGGTCAGCCCCAGCATTTT.

The chain is built from TRBV6-5 and TRBJ1-1, with D uncertain. Germline assignment: CDR1 MNHEY and CDR2 SVGAGI. V shed 8 bases and J shed 10 bases, with 17 bases lying between them. This CDR3 contains 12 residues. CDR3 region: CASGTAGNRAFF. CDR3 nucleotide sequence: TGTGCCAGCGGCACCGCGGGAAATCGAGCTTTCTTT.

J is TRBJ2-5 and V is TRBV9; TRBD2 matches at 12 bases. The V segment lost 2 bases and the J segment 1 base; nucleotides outside the gene matches: 6. Germline values: CDR1 SGDLS, CDR2 YYNGEE. The CDR3 totals 17 residues. The CDR3 loop is CASSVGLAGGPQETQYF. CDR3 DNA: TGTGCCAGCAGCGTCGGTCTAGCGGGGGGGCCCCAAGAGACCCAGTACTTC.

The sample holds one count of this clone. The V call is TRBV10-3, the J call TRBJ1-4, with 9 nucleotides matching TRBD1. This CDR3 has 15 residues. Germline lookup yields CDR1 ENHRY and CDR2 SYGVKD. J lost 12 bases, V lost 10 bases, and 18 bases had no gene match. The CDR3, as DNA: TGTGCCAGCCAAGATGTTGACAGGGGGGTTAACGAACTGTTTTTT. This sequence encodes CASQDVDRGVNELFF.

This sequence joins TRBV7-2 and TRBJ1-4; the D is unclear. V was clipped by 2 bases and J by 15 bases, with 22 bases between them. The germline gives CDR1 SGHTA, CDR2 FQGNSA. The CDR3 has 15 amino acids. CDR3 amino acids: CASSLLGSYDMRVFF. Here the CDR3 DNA reads TGTGCCAGCAGCTTACTGGGCTCTTATGACATGAGGGTGTTTTTT.

V gene TRBV23-1 combines with J gene TRBJ1-2, with D unresolved. TRBV23-1 is sorted into the ORF group, with uncertain function. This CDR3 contains 12 residues. Between the trimmed V and J ends, which lost 7 bases and 3 bases, there was a span of 9 bases. CDR3 sequence: CASTPRDYGYTF. CDR3 nucleotides: TGCGCCAGCACTCCTCGGGACTATGGCTACACCTTC.

This rearrangement joins TRBV7-2 to TRBJ2-7; 9 bases are a match to TRBD2. This CDR3 is built from 14 residues. Trimming at V came to 5 bases and at J to 2 bases, leaving 4 bases not matched to a gene. Germline CDR1 SGHTA, CDR2 FQGNSA. The CDR3 DNA reads TGTGCCAGCAGCCAAGCGGGGGGACCCTACGAGCAGTACTTC. Translating it yields CASSQAGGPYEQYF.

This sequence joins TRBV5-4 and TRBJ1-6, with D possibly matching TRBD1 (5 bases). Germline assignment: CDR1 SGHNT and CDR2 YYREEE (reference sequence). Trimming shortened V by 0 bases and J by 7 bases, and 14 bases separated the two germline ends. This CDR3 contains 16 residues. The CDR3 coding sequence is TGTGCCAGCAGCTTGGGGACACGGGCAGCCAATTCACCCCTCCACTTT. This sequence encodes CASSLGTRAANSPLHF.

The rearrangement links TRBV9 to TRBJ1-1, with 10 positions matching TRBD1. Germline trimming cut 2 bases from V and 3 bases from J; bases unmatched to any gene: 4. CDR1 is SGDLS and CDR2 is YYNGEE in the germline V gene. The CDR3 runs 15 residues. The CDR3 DNA is TGTGCCAGCAGCGTTACCGGGACAGGGGACACTGAAGCTTTCTTT. As protein: CASSVTGTGDTEAFF.

In this sample, this clone turned up once. The V and J genes are TRBV27 and TRBJ1-2; no definite D call. This CDR3 is built from 16 residues. Germline CDR1 is MNHEY and CDR2 is SMNVEV (reference sequence). V dropped 4 bases and J dropped 4 bases, with 19 bases sitting between them. The CDR3: CASSSLVGPGPYGYTF. The CDR3 DNA sequence: TGTGCCAGCAGTTCCCTCGTGGGTCCGGGTCCCTATGGCTACACCTTC.

The chain has TRBV4-2 and TRBJ2-1; 8 positions agree with TRBD1. The CDR3 runs to 14 residues. After removal of 4 bases from V and 5 bases from J, the junction contained 4 bases not matched to a gene. Per germline, CDR1 LGHNA and CDR2 YNFKEQ. The CDR3 region has the DNA TGTGCCAGCAGCCTAAGGACAGGGAACAATGAGCAGTTCTTC. As protein: CASSLRTGNNEQFF.

V is TRBV4-3 and J is TRBJ2-7, with D possibly TRBD2 on 5 matching bases. Trimming removed 1 base at V and 3 bases at J, with 13 bases between. The CDR3 covers 15 residues. Germline-derived CDR1 and CDR2 are LGHNA and YSLEER. The CDR3 coding sequence is TGCGCCAGCAGCCAAGTGAGGGCAGGAAACTACGAGCAGTACTTC. Amino acid sequence: CASSQVRAGNYEQYF.

The J gene is TRBJ1-3, the V gene TRBV7-2; D gene uncertain. The length of the CDR3 is 14 residues. Trimming shortened V by 8 bases and J by 0 bases, and 11 bases separated the two germline ends. Germline V gene sequence: CDR1 SGHTA, CDR2 FQGNSA. CDR3 sequence: CASLGVSSGNTIYF. The CDR3 DNA reads as TGTGCCAGCCTTGGAGTGAGCTCTGGAAACACCATATATTTT.

The rearrangement joins TRBV6-5 to TRBJ2-7; 10 bases agree with TRBD2. Germline values: CDR1 MNHEY, CDR2 SVGAGI. This CDR3 spans 15 amino acids. Unmatched junction bases numbered 3, after V lost 0 bases and J lost 4 bases. In DNA form, the CDR3 reads TGTGCCAGCAGTTACTCGGCTAGCGGGGGTTACGAGCAGTACTTC. Protein sequence: CASSYSASGGYEQYF.

V gene TRBV14 combines with J gene TRBJ1-2; 8 bases fit TRBD1. The CDR3 has 15 residues. CDR1 is SGHDN and CDR2 is FVKESK in the germline V gene. Germline trimming cut 0 bases from V and 6 bases from J; bases unmatched to any gene: 6. The CDR3 DNA sequence: TGTGCCAGCAGCCAAGACCGGACAGGGCTTCATGGCTACACCTTC. It yields the protein CASSQDRTGLHGYTF.

The chain employs TRBV7-2 and TRBJ2-2, with D perhaps matching TRBD2 (5 bases). The CDR3 sequence is 12 residues long. With 5 bases removed from V and 7 bases from J, the gap between germline ends came to 8 bases. Germline CDR1 is SGHTA and CDR2 is FQGNSA. The CDR3 reads CASSHAGGELFF. CDR3 bases: TGTGCCAGCAGCCACGCGGGCGGGGAGCTGTTTTTT.

A single count supports this clone. V is TRBV11-2 and J is TRBJ1-2; D uncertain. CDR1 SGHAT and CDR2 FQNNGV come from the germline V gene. This CDR3 spans 14 amino acids. The V end was cut by 3 bases, the J end by 2 bases, with 10 bases between. Here the CDR3 reads CASSFGPFNYGYTF. The CDR3 DNA reads as TGTGCCAGCAGCTTTGGCCCGTTCAACTATGGCTACACCTTC.

This clone was detected only a few times. The chain uses TRBV6-6 and TRBJ2-7; 9 positions agree with TRBD2. CDR1 MNHNY and CDR2 SVGAGI come from the germline V gene (reference sequence). The CDR3 is 15 residues long. Losses at the gene ends were 8 bases for V and 2 bases for J; bases not matched to a gene: 10. The CDR3 DNA follows: TGTGCCAGCCGGGGAAATAGCGGGGGCGCCTACGAGCAGTACTTC. Translation: CASRGNSGGAYEQYF.

The chain has TRBV5-1 and TRBJ2-6, with TRBD1 identical over 7 bases. The CDR3 consists of 16 residues. Losses at the gene ends were 7 bases for V and 0 bases for J; bases not matched to a gene: 7. The germline V gene has CDR1 SGHRS and CDR2 YFSETQ. The CDR3 protein is CASDPGQSSGANVLTF. The CDR3 bases are TGCGCCAGCGACCCGGGACAGTCCTCTGGGGCCAACGTCCTGACTTTC.

This chain uses TRBV9 with TRBJ1-3; D may be TRBD1 (6 bases). The CDR3 is 14 residues long. From germline, CDR1 is SGDLS and CDR2 YYNGEE. Trimming shortened V by 3 bases and J by 2 bases, and 9 bases separated the two germline ends. CDR3 DNA: TGTGCCAGCAGCGAACGACAGGCTGGAAACACCATATATTTT. It codes for CASSERQAGNTIYF.

This chain joins TRBV30 and TRBJ2-3; the match to TRBD2 covers 7 bases. The V gene end was trimmed by 2 bases and the J gene end by 2 bases; junction bases not matched to a gene: 7. The CDR3 totals 15 residues. Germline CDR1 GTSNPN, CDR2 SVGIG (reference sequence). Written as DNA, the CDR3 is TGTGCCTGGAGTCCAAGGCGGGGGTCCACAGATACGCAGTATTTT. This gives the protein CAWSPRRGSTDTQYF. The whole variable domain, filled in from reference TRBV30 and TRBJ2-3, reads SQTIHQWPATLVQPVGSPLSLECTVEGTSNPNLYWYRQAAGRGLQLLFYSVGIGQISSEVPQNLSASRPQDRQFILSSKKLLLSDSGFYLCAWSPRRGSTDTQYFGPGTRLTVL.

The chain has TRBV30 and TRBJ1-5; 8 bases are shared with TRBD1. This CDR3 is built from 15 residues. The germline CDR1 and CDR2 sequences are GTSNPN and SVGIG (reference sequence). Unmatched junction bases numbered 12, after V lost 7 bases and J lost 4 bases. CDR3 bases: TGTGCCTCGAAAACGGGGACAGGAGCAAATCAGCCCCAGCATTTT. This gives the protein CASKTGTGANQPQHF. Supplemented by reference TRBV30 and TRBJ1-5, the full variable domain reads SQTIHQWPATLVQPVGSPLSLECTVEGTSNPNLYWYRQAAGRGLQLLFYSVGIGQISSEVPQNLSASRPQDRQFILSSKKLLLSDSGFYLCASKTGTGANQPQHFGDGTRLSIL.

This chain joins TRBV5-8 and TRBJ2-7, with 13 bases lining up with TRBD2. The CDR3 is 15 residues long. J was trimmed by 3 bases and V by 4 bases; bases with no gene match: 4. Germline CDR1 and CDR2: SGHTS and YDEGEE. The CDR3 nucleotides are TGTGCCAGCAGCAGAGGACTAGCGGGGGTCTACGAGCAGTACTTC. This translates into CASSRGLAGVYEQYF.

The V call is TRBV6-6, the J call TRBJ1-5; TRBD1 is a possible D gene (6 bases). The CDR3 sequence is 13 residues long. Deletions cut 11 bases from V and 0 bases from J, with 11 bases between. Germline CDR1 MNHNY, CDR2 SVGAGI (reference sequence). CDR3 region: CAATGYSNQPQHF. The CDR3 DNA follows: TGTGCCGCTACAGGGTATAGCAATCAGCCCCAGCATTTT.